This TCR beta chain emerged from a study of blood T cell repertoires in COVID-19. Whole-study context: COVID-19 samples collected from the United States, Italy and Spain covered acute and convalescent phases. The analysed material was cDNA or gDNA that came from T cells, B-cell-depleted T cells, or PBMCs.

Sequencing used immunoSEQ multiplex PCR; TCRdb keeps in-frame clones, though not all of them. The sample yields over 200,000 clones, 87% seen once. Per the germline V gene, CDR1 is SGHAT and CDR2 is FQNNGV. Trimming at V came to 5 bases and at J to 5 bases, leaving 14 bases not matched to a gene. The CDR3 sequence is 17 residues long. The receptor comes from a man aged 25-45 years who had recovered from COVID-19. This chain links TRBV11-2 with TRBJ2-3; 9 positions match TRBD2. The material sequenced was PBMCs or T cells enriched from blood (not recorded which). This CDR3 is CASSPRVAGDGRDTQYF. DNA for the CDR3: TGTGCCAGCAGCCCCAGGGTAGCGGGGGACGGCAGAGATACGCAGTATTTT.